This T cell receptor beta chain was identified during a study of cytomegalovirus exposure and HLA in healthy donors. Overall study findings and caveats: Analysis performed later found 15,000 or so TCR beta sequences associated with HLA alleles at 0.05 false discovery rate. Productive status was seen about 90% or about 30% of the time for most TCR beta V segments in an earlier analysis.

As regards this clone: No antigen is known for it.

The CDR3 has 14 amino acids. Germline CDR1 SGHVS, CDR2 FQNEAQ. V was shortened by 1 base and J by 3 bases, with 9 bases between the two germline ends. PCR was performed using 60 Vbeta and 13 Jbeta primers. Profiled with immunoSEQ multiplex PCR; TCRdb holds only in-frame clones, not every one. The sample data list about 120,000 clones. The V gene is TRBV7-8, the J gene TRBJ1-1; D unclear. Sequenced sample: PBMCs. This sequence was found in a man between 18 and 35 years old in good health and CMV-seronegative. CDR3 residues: CASSLERRDTEAFF. Here the CDR3 DNA reads TGTGCCAGCAGCTTAGAACGGAGGGACACTGAAGCTTTCTTT.